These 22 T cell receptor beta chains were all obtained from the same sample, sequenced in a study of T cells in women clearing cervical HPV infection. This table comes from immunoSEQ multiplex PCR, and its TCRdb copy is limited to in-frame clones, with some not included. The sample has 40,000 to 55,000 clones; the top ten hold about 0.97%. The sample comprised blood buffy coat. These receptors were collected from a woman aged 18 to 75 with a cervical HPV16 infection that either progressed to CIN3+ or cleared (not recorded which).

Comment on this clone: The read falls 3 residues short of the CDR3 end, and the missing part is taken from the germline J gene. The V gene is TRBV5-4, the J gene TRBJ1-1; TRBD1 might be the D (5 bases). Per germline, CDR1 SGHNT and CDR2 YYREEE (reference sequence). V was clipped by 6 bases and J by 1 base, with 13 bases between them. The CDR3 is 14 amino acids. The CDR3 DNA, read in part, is TGTGCCAGCACCAGGGTAGGGGAGAACACTGAA. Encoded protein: CASTRVGENTE. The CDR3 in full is CASTRVGENTEAFF. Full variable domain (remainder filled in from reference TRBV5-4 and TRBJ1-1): ETGVTQSPTHLIKTRGQQVTLRCSSQSGHNTVSWYQQALGQGPQFIFQYYREEENGRGNFPPRFSGLQFPNYSSELNVNALELDDSALYLCASTRVGENTEAFFGQGTRLTVV.

The CDR3 spells CASSLWGTSGDYTF. The CDR3 DNA, read in part, is TGTGCCAGCAGCTTATGGGGGACTTCGGGCGAC. The chain employs TRBV7-6 and TRBJ1-2; TRBD1 is a possible D gene (5 bases). The read ends 3 residues early relative to the CDR3; the germline J gene fills the gap. The CDR3 extends over 14 amino acids. CDR1 is SGHVS, CDR2 FNYEAQ, per germline.

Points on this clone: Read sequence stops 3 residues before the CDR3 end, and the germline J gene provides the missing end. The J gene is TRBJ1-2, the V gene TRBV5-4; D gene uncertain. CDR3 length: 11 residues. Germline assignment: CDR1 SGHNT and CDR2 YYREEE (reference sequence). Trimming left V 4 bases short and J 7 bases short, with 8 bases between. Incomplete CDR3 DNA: TGTGCCAGCAGCGCCTCGGGTGGC. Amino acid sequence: CASSASGG. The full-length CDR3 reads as CASSASGGYTF.

The CDR3 DNA, read in part, is TGCGCCAGCAGCTTGACTGACAGGTATTATCAGACC. Its protein product is CASSLTDRYYQT. The whole CDR3 protein reads CASSLTDRYYQTQYF. V and J are TRBV5-1 and TRBJ2-5, with D maybe TRBD1 (6 bases). The missing CDR3 end, 3 residues past where the read stops, is filled in from the germline J gene. V gave up 1 base and J gave up 6 bases, with 16 bases separating them. This CDR3 has 15 amino acids. Germline V lookup: CDR1 SGHRS, CDR2 YFSETQ.

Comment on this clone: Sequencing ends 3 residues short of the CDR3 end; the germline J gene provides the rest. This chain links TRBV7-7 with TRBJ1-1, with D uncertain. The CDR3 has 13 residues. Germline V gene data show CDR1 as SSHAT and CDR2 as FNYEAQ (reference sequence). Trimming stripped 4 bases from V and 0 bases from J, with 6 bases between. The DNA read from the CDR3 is TGTGCCAGCAGCTACAGACTGAACACTGAA. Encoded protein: CASSYRLNTE. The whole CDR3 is CASSYRLNTEAFF.

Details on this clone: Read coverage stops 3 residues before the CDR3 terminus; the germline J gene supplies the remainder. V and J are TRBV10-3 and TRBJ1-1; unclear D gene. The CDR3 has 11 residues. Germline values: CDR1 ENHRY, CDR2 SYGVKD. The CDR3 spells CAISESGEAFF. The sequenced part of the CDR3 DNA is TGTGCCATCAGTGAGTCCGGGGAA.

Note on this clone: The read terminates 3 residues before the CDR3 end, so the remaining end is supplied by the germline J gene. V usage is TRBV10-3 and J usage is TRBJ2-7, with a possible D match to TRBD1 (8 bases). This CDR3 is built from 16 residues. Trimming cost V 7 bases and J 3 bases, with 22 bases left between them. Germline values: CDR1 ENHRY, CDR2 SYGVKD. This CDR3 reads CAIKTDRGGLDYEQYF. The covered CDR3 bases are TGTGCCATCAAGACCGACAGGGGAGGGCTAGACTACGAG.

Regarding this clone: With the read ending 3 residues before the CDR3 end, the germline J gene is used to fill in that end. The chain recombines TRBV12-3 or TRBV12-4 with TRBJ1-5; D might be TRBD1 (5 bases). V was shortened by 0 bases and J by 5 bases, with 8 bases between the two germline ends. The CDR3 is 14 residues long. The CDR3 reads CASSLAGVYQPQHF. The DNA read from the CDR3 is TGTGCCAGCAGTTTAGCAGGGGTGTATCAGCCC.

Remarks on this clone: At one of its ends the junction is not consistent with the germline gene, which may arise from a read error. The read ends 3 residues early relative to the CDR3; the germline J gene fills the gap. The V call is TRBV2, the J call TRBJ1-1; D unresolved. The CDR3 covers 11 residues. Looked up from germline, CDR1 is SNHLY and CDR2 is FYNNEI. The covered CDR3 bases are TGTGCCAGCAGCGAAGGAAGCGGA. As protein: CASSEGSG. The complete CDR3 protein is CASSEGSGAFF.

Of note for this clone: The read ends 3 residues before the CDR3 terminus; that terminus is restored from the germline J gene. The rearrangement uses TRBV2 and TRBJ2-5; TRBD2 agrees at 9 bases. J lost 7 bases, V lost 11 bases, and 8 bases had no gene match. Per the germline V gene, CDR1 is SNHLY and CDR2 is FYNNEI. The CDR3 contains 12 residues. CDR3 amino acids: CAGQRGAGTQYF. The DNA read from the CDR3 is TGTGCCGGACAGCGGGGGGCCGGGACC. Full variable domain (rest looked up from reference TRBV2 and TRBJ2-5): EPEVTQTPSHQVTQMGQEVILRCVPISNHLYFYWYRQILGQKVEFLVSFYNNEISEKSEIFDDQFSVERPDGSNFTLKIRSTKLEDSAMYFCAGQRGAGTQYFGPGTRLLVL.

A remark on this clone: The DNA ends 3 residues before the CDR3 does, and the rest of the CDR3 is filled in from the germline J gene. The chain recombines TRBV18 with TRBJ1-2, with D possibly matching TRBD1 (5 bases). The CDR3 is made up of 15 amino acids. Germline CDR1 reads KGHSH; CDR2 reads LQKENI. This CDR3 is CASSPPGGRTDTYTF. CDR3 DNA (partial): TGTGCCAGCTCCCCTCCGGGGGGGAGAACAGATACC.

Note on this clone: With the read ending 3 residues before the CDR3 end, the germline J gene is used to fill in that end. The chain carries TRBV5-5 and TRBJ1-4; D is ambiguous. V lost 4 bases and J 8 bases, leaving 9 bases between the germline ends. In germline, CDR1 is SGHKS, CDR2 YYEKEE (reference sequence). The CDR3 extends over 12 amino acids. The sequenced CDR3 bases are TGTGCCAGCAGCCCCATCCCCGAAAAA. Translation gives CASSPIPEK. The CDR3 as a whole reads CASSPIPEKLFF.

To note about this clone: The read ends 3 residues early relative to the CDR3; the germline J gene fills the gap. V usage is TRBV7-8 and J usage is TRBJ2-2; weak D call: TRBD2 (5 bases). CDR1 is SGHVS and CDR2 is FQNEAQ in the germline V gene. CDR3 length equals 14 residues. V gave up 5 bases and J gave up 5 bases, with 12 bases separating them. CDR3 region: CASSVNPGTGELFF. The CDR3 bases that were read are TGTGCCAGCAGCGTCAACCCGGGGACCGGGGAG.

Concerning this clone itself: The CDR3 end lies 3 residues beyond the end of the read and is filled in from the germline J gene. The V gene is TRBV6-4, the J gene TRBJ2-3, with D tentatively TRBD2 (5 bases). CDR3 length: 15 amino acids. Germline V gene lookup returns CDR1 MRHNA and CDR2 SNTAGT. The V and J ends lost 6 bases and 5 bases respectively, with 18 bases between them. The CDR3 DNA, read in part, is TGTGCCAGCAGCCCCTCGGTATCTGGACTAGATACG. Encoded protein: CASSPSVSGLDT. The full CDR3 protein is CASSPSVSGLDTQYF.

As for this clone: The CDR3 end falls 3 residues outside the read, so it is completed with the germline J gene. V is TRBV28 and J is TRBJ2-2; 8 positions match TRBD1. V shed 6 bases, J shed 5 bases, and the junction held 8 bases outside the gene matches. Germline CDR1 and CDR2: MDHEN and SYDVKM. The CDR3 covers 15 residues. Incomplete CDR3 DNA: TGTGCCAGCAGCCGCCCGGACAGGGTAACCGGGGAG. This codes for CASSRPDRVTGE. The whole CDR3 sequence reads CASSRPDRVTGELFF.

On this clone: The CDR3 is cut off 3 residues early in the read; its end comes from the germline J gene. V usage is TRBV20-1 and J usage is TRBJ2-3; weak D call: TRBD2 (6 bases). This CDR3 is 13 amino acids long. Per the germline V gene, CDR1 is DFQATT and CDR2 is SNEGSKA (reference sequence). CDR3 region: CSLPGVTRETQYF. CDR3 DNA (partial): TGCAGTCTGCCGGGAGTAACCAGGGAGACG.

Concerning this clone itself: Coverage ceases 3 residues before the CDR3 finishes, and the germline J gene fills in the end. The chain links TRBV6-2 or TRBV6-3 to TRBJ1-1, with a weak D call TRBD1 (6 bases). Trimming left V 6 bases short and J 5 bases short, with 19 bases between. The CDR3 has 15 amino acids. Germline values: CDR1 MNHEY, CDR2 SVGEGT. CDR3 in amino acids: CASRAALSRGTEAFF. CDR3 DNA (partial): TGTGCCAGCAGAGCCGCCCTGAGTAGGGGGACTGAA.

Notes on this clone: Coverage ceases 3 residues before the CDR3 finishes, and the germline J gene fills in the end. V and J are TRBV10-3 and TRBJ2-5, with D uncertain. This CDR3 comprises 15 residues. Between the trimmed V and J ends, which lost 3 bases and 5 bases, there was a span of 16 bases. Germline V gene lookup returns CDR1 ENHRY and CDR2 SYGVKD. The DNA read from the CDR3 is TGTGCCATCAGTGAACCCCGACACGGTGAGGAGACC. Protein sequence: CAISEPRHGEET. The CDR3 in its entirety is CAISEPRHGEETQYF.

The CDR3 region is CAIRGGTSTDTQYF. The CDR3 DNA, read in part, is TGTGCCATCAGAGGCGGGACTAGCACAGATACG. The rearrangement links TRBV10-3 to TRBJ2-3; the D gene is possibly TRBD2 (6 bases). The read halts 3 residues ahead of the CDR3 end, with the missing end drawn from the germline J gene. Per the germline V gene, CDR1 is ENHRY and CDR2 is SYGVKD. The ends were cut back, 6 bases at V and 0 bases at J, with 10 bases in the middle. The CDR3 is 14 amino acids.

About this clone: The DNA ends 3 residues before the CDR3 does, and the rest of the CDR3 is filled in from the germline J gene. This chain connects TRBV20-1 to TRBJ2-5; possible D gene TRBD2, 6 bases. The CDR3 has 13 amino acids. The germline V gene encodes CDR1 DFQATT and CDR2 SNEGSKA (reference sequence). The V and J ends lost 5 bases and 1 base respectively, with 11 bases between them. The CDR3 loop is CSAVYGGQETQYF. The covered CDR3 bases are TGCAGTGCTGTCTACGGGGGCCAAGAGACC.

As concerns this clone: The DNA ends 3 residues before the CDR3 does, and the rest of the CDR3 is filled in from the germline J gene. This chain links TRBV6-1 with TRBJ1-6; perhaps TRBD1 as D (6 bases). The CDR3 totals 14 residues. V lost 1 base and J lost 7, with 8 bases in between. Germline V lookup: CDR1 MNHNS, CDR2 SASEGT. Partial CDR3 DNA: TGTGCCAGCAGTGAAGGCAGGGGAAATTCACCC. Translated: CASSEGRGNSP. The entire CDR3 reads CASSEGRGNSPLHF.

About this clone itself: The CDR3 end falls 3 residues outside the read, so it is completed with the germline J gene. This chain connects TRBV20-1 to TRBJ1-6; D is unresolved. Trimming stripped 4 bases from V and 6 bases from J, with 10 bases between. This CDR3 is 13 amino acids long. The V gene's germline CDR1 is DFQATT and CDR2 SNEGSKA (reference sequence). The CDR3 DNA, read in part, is TGCAGTGCTAAAGGACTGGGTAATTCACCC. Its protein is CSAKGLGNSP. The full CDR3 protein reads CSAKGLGNSPLHF.